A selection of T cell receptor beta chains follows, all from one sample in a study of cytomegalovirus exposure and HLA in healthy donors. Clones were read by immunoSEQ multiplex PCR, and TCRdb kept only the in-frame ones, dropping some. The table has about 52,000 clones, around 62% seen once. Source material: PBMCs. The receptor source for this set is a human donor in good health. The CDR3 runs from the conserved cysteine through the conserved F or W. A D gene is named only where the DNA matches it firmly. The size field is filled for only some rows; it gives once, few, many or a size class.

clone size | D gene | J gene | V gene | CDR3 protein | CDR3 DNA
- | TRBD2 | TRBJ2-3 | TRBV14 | CASSQPGLAVTDTQYF | TGTGCCAGCAGCCAACCGGGACTAGCGGTCACAGATACGCAGTATTTT
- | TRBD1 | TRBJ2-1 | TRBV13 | CASSSRQGAGEQFF | TGTGCCAGCAGCTCTCGACAGGGGGCCGGTGAGCAGTTCTTC
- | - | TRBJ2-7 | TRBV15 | CATSRPNWAGLTYEQYF | TGTGCCACCAGCAGACCAAACTGGGCGGGACTCACCTACGAGCAGTACTTC
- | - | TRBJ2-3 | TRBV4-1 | CASSQGPTQYF | TGCGCCAGCAGCCAAGGGCCTACGCAGTATTTT
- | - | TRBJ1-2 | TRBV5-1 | CASSPSGKGYGYTF | TGCGCCAGCAGCCCCTCGGGAAAAGGGTATGGCTACACCTTC
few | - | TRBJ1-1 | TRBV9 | CASSGQMNTEAFF | TGTGCCAGCAGCGGACAGATGAACACTGAAGCTTTCTTT
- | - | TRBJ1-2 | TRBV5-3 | CARSLQSNYGYTF | TGTGCCAGAAGCTTGCAGTCTAACTATGGCTACACCTTC
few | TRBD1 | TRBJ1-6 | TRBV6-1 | CASSEATGAYNSPLHF | TGTGCCAGCAGTGAAGCGACAGGGGCCTATAATTCACCCCTCCACTTT
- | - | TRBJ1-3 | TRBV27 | CASATSGGGNTIYF | TGTGCCAGCGCCACTTCGGGGGGTGGAAACACCATATATTTT
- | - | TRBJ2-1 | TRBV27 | CASSLSGANEQFF | TGTGCCAGCAGTTTATCGGGGGCCAATGAGCAGTTCTTC
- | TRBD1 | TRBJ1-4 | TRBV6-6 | CASSFGQGRDEKLFF | TGTGCCAGCAGTTTCGGACAGGGGCGGGATGAAAAACTGTTTTTT
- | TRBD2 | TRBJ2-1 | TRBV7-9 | CASSALADEQFF | TGTGCCAGCAGCGCCCTAGCGGATGAGCAGTTCTTC
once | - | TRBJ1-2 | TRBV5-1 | CASSFDGEGYTF | TGCGCCAGCAGCTTTGACGGGGAAGGCTACACCTTC
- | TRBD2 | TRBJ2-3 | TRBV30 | CAWSGGDRGLAGGPDTQYF | TGTGCCTGGAGTGGAGGGGACCGAGGACTAGCGGGGGGGCCAGATACGCAGTATTTT
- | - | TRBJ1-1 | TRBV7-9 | CASSLEGTTAFF | TGTGCCAGCAGCTTAGAGGGGACAACAGCTTTCTTT
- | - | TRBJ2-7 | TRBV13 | CASGGRIDEQYF | TGTGCCAGTGGAGGGAGGATAGACGAGCAGTACTTC
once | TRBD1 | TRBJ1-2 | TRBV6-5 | CASRGQGIYGYPF | TGTGCCAGCAGAGGACAGGGGATCTATGGCTACCCCTTC
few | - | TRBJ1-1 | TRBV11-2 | CASSSGYTEAFF | TGTGCCAGCAGCTCAGGGTACACTGAAGCTTTCTTT
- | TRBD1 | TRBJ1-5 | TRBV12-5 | CASGSGQVINQPQHF | TGTGCTAGTGGTTCTGGACAGGTAATCAATCAGCCCCAGCATTTT
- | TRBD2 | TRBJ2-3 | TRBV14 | CASSLGLAGGSYTDTQYF | TGTGCCAGCAGCCTCGGACTAGCGGGGGGTTCCTACACAGATACGCAGTATTTT
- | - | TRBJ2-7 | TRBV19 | CASSPGSTHEQYF | TGTGCCAGTAGCCCCGGGTCGACCCACGAGCAGTACTTC
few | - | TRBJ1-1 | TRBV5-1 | CASSDAGSTEAFF | TGCGCCAGCAGCGACGCAGGGTCCACTGAAGCTTTCTTT
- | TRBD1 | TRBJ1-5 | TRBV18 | CASSPSGQGAMVSNQPQHF | TGTGCCAGCTCACCATCGGGACAGGGGGCAATGGTTAGCAATCAGCCCCAGCATTTT
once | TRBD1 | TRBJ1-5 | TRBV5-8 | CASSKEDRAQQPQHF | TGTGCCAGCAGCAAAGAGGACAGGGCTCAACAGCCCCAGCATTTT
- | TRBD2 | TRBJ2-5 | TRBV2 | CASMGLAGAGEQYF | TGTGCCAGCATGGGACTAGCGGGGGCCGGGGAGCAGTACTTC
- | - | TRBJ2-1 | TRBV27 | CASRGGGAYNEQFF | TGTGCCAGTAGGGGAGGGGGAGCCTACAATGAGCAGTTCTTC
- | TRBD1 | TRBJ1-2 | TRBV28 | CASSLTGVLLTGGYPF | TGTGCCAGCAGTTTAACAGGGGTGCTACTCACAGGTGGCTACCCCTTC
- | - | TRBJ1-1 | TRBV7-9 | CASSRQGMAEAFF | TGTGCCAGCAGCCGTCAGGGGATGGCTGAAGCTTTCTTT
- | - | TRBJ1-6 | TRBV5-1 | CASSLGGQYNSPLHF | TGCGCCAGCAGCTTGGGAGGGCAGTATAATTCACCCCTCCACTTT
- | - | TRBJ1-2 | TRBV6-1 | CAGRTVTNYGYTF | TGTGCCGGCCGGACAGTAACTAACTATGGCTACACCTTC
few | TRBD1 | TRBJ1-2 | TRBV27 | CASSFGGQVNYGYTF | TGTGCCAGCAGTTTTGGGGGACAGGTCAACTATGGCTACACCTTC
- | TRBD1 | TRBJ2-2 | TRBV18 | CASSPPSRGQNTGELFF | TGTGCCAGCTCACCACCAAGCAGGGGGCAGAACACCGGGGAGCTGTTTTTT
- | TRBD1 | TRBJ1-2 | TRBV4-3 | CASSQEIGTGGSFYGYTF | TGCGCCAGCAGCCAAGAGATCGGGACAGGGGGATCTTTTTATGGCTACACCTTC
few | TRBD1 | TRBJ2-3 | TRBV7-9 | CASRGTGKTDTQYF | TGTGCCAGCAGAGGGACAGGGAAAACAGATACGCAGTATTTT
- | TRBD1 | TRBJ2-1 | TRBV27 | CASSFGTGDSYNEQFF | TGTGCCAGCAGTTTTGGGACAGGAGACTCCTACAATGAGCAGTTCTTC
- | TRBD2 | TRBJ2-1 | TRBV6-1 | CASRGGTSVNEQFF | TGTGCCAGCAGGGGGGGGACTAGCGTCAATGAGCAGTTCTTC
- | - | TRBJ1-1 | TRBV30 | CAWNSLRNTEAFF | TGTGCCTGGAATTCACTAAGGAACACTGAAGCTTTCTTT
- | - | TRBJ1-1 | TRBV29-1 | CSARRGENTEAFF | TGCAGCGCTCGTCGGGGTGAGAACACTGAAGCTTTCTTT
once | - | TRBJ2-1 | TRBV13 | CASSRGNEQFF | TGTGCCAGCAGCCGAGGAAACGAGCAGTTCTTC
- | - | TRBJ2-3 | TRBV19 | CASRPISGYTDTQYF | TGTGCCAGTAGGCCAATTTCAGGGTACACAGATACGCAGTATTTT
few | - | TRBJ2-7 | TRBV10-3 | CAISEFTSGTAHEQYF | TGTGCCATCAGTGAGTTCACATCCGGGACTGCCCACGAGCAGTACTTC
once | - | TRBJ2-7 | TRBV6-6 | CASSYGQDSYEQYF | TGTGCCAGCAGTTACGGCCAGGACTCCTACGAGCAGTACTTC
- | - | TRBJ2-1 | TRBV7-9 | CASRDITNEQFF | TGTGCCAGCCGGGACATTACCAATGAGCAGTTCTTC
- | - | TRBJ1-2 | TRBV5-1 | CASSLDFQGIYGYTF | TGCGCCAGCAGCTTGGACTTCCAGGGTATCTATGGCTACACCTTC
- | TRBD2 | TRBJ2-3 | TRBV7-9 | CSSSLEVAGNIYTQYF | TGTTCCAGCAGCTTAGAAGTAGCGGGGAACATTTATACGCAGTATTTT
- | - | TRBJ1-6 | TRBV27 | CASSLGRSPLHF | TGTGCCAGCAGTTTGGGGAGGTCACCCCTCCACTTT
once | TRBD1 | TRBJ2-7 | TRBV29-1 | CSVEVGQETYEQYF | TGCAGCGTTGAAGTCGGACAGGAAACCTACGAGCAGTACTTC
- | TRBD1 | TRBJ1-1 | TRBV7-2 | CASSLTGATEAFF | TGTGCCAGCAGCTTAACAGGGGCCACTGAAGCTTTCTTT
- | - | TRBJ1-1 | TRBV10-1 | CAIRSRRAFDAEAFF | TGCGCCATAAGAAGTCGCAGGGCCTTTGACGCTGAAGCTTTCTTT
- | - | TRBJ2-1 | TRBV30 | CAWETGPGGNEQFF | TGTGCCTGGGAGACAGGCCCCGGTGGAAATGAGCAGTTCTTC